This TCR beta chain is drawn from a study of identical twins. Overall study results and limits: Abundant beta clonotypes from cord blood had fewer insertions, unlike memory repertoires, which showed none.

V shed 2 bases and J 1 base; nucleotides not matched to a gene: 4. The CDR3 extends over 16 amino acids. CDR1 is SGHRS and CDR2 is YFSETQ in the germline V gene. TCRdb independently ran MiXCR on the 5' RACE reads; one entry per CDR3 protein. The table has a few hundred thousand distinct CDR3 sequences, 20% to 25% seen once. All donors were healthy, and all were Caucasian. On this clonotype itself: As yet, its antigen is unknown.

These data were also reused for a study on T cells expressing NK-cell markers. As reported in that work: Seven of the eight sequenced donors were classified as HCMV-seropositive, and one was classified as seronegative. It is unclear if expanded NKG2C-expressing clones target HCMV antigens.

The specimen sequenced was CD4+ T cells sorted from blood. This receptor was identified in a woman in her late teens or twenties in good health. The chain carries TRBV5-1 and TRBJ2-2; 8 bases agree with TRBD1. This chain's CDR3 is CASSFGTGLNTGELFF. CDR3 coding DNA: TGCGCCAGCAGCTTTGGGACAGGCTTGAACACCGGGGAGCTGTTTTTT.